Each of the 32 T cell receptor beta chains below was sequenced from the same sample in a study of graft-versus-host responses after intestinal transplantation. What these receptors recognize is not known. Method: immunoSEQ multiplex PCR; TCRdb's copy keeps in-frame clones and lacks some. The sample carries tens of thousands of clones, over 90% recorded once. This material consisted of unstimulated CD8+ T cells sorted from spleen or lymph node cells, taken before transplant. The receptors shown here come from a human donor who was the organ donor for an intestinal transplant.

This sequence joins TRBV4-3 and TRBJ1-5, with D tentatively TRBD1 (5 bases). CDR1 LGHNA and CDR2 YSLEER come from the germline V gene. The CDR3 covers 17 residues. Trimming shortened V by 4 bases and J by 1 base, and 17 bases separated the two germline ends. CDR3 sequence reads: CASSPTRGVGSNQPQHF. The CDR3 DNA follows: TGCGCCAGCAGCCCTACTAGGGGAGTGGGAAGCAATCAGCCCCAGCATTTT.

This chain connects TRBV19 to TRBJ1-5; possible D gene TRBD1, 6 bases. Trimming pared 10 bases from V and 2 bases from J, leaving 21 bases between. Germline V lookup: CDR1 LNHDA, CDR2 SQIVND (reference sequence). CDR3 length: 16 residues. The CDR3 DNA reads as TGTGCCACCACAAACCCAGGGGTCTTGGGCAATCAGCCCCAGCATTTT. Translated, it gives CATTNPGVLGNQPQHF.

The chain recombines TRBV20-1 with TRBJ2-1, with unresolved D. V lost 3 bases to trimming and J lost 4 bases, with 4 bases between them. Germline lookup yields CDR1 DFQATT and CDR2 SNEGSKA (reference sequence). The CDR3 length is 11 residues. The CDR3 bases are TGCAGTGCTAGGGAGTACAATGAGCAGTTCTTC. Protein product: CSAREYNEQFF.

The chain recombines TRBV9 with TRBJ2-1; tentative D call: TRBD2 (6 bases). The CDR3 has 14 residues. The germline CDR1 and CDR2 sequences are SGDLS and YYNGEE. V lost 0 bases, J lost 8 bases, and 12 bases lay in between. CDR3 loop: CASSVARGGDEQFF. For the CDR3, the DNA is TGTGCCAGCAGCGTAGCTCGGGGAGGCGATGAGCAGTTCTTC.

This sequence joins TRBV21-1 and TRBJ1-5. TRBV21-1 counts as a pseudogene. The CDR3 has 15 residues. The CDR3, as DNA: TGTGCCAGCACCCCGGAGGACGGTAGCAATCAGCCCCAGCATTTT. Residues: CASTPEDGSNQPQHF.

The chain employs TRBV27 and TRBJ2-7; 13 bases match TRBD2. V lost 11 bases, J lost 3 bases, and 22 bases stayed unmatched. CDR1 MNHEY and CDR2 SMNVEV come from the germline V gene (reference sequence). The CDR3 contains 19 residues. The CDR3 here is CARSEGPTGLAGVGYEQYF. In DNA, the CDR3 is TGTGCCCGATCAGAGGGCCCCACCGGACTAGCGGGAGTCGGCTACGAGCAGTACTTC.

This clone was picked up one time. The chain combines TRBV5-1 with TRBJ2-3; D uncertain. The V gene's germline CDR1 is SGHRS and CDR2 YFSETQ. Trimming took off 2 bases at V and 0 bases at J, with 7 bases between the two ends. This CDR3 contains 14 residues. CDR3 protein: CASSFSDSTDTQYF. The DNA for the CDR3 is TGCGCCAGCAGCTTCTCGGACAGCACAGATACGCAGTATTTT.

Here the CDR3 reads CASSYRAGGTDTQYF. CDR3 DNA: TGTGCCAGCAGTTACAGGGCGGGAGGCACAGATACGCAGTATTTT. The rearrangement uses TRBV6-6 and TRBJ2-3; 7 bases are shared with TRBD2. After removal of 2 bases from V and 1 base from J, the junction contained 3 bases not matched to a gene. The CDR3 is made up of 15 amino acids. Germline CDR1 MNHNY, CDR2 SVGAGI (reference sequence).

The chain combines TRBV27 with TRBJ2-3; TRBD2 agrees at 9 bases. CDR3 length equals 14 residues. V lost 11 bases to trimming and J lost 2 bases; unmatched junction nucleotides: 8. The V gene's germline CDR1 is MNHEY and CDR2 SMNVEV (reference sequence). CDR3 region: CAAGAGGNTDTQYF. The DNA for the CDR3 is TGTGCCGCTGGAGCGGGAGGAAACACAGATACGCAGTATTTT.

The V gene is TRBV5-1, the J gene TRBJ2-1; 7 nucleotides agree with TRBD2. The CDR3 has 20 residues. The germline V gene encodes CDR1 SGHRS and CDR2 YFSETQ. After removal of 0 bases from V and 3 bases from J, the junction contained 18 bases not matched to a gene. The CDR3 loop is CASSLAHQTSPLRNYNEQFF. Here the CDR3 DNA reads TGCGCCAGCAGCTTGGCCCACCAGACTAGCCCCCTTCGAAACTACAATGAGCAGTTCTTC.

The chain combines TRBV18 with TRBJ2-7; D perhaps matches TRBD2 (6 bases). There are 14 residues in the CDR3. V shed 2 bases and J shed 1 base, with 9 bases lying between them. The germline V gene has CDR1 KGHSH and CDR2 LQKENI. The chain's CDR3 is CASSPNGGSYEQYF. As DNA, the CDR3 is TGTGCCAGCTCACCAAACGGGGGATCCTACGAGCAGTACTTC. Complete variable domain (other parts from reference TRBV18 and TRBJ2-7): NAGVMQNPRHLVRRRGQEARLRCSPMKGHSHVYWYRQLPEEGLKFMVYLQKENIIDESGMPKERFSAEFPKEGPSILRIQQVVRGDSAAYFCASSPNGGSYEQYFGPGTRLTVT.

This rearrangement joins TRBV4-3 to TRBJ1-2; the match to TRBD1 covers 8 bases. V shed 1 base, J shed 6 bases, and the junction held 7 bases outside the gene matches. The length of the CDR3 is 15 residues. CDR1 and CDR2 (germline): LGHNA, YSLEER. The CDR3 DNA reads TGCGCCAGCAGCCAAGTTTGGGACAGGCGCCATGGCTACACCTTC. Its translation is CASSQVWDRRHGYTF.

The J gene is TRBJ2-2, the V gene TRBV4-3; no firm D call. CDR3 length: 15 residues. Between the trimmed V and J ends, which lost 1 base and 0 bases, there was a span of 6 bases. Germline V lookup: CDR1 LGHNA, CDR2 YSLEER. In DNA form, the CDR3 reads TGCGCCAGCAGCCAAGCAACAGCGAACACCGGGGAGCTGTTTTTT. Translation: CASSQATANTGELFF.

The rearrangement uses TRBV27 and TRBJ1-1, with D maybe TRBD1 (5 bases). V lost 3 bases and J lost 8, with 13 bases in between. CDR3 length equals 13 residues. Germline V lookup: CDR1 MNHEY, CDR2 SMNVEV (reference sequence). CDR3 in amino acids: CASSLNGGFEAFF. The CDR3 nucleotides read TGTGCCAGCAGTTTGAACGGGGGATTCGAAGCTTTCTTT.

V and J are TRBV15 and TRBJ1-2; 9 positions agree with TRBD1. The J segment lost 4 bases and the V segment lost 3 bases, leaving 3 bases of the junction unmatched. This CDR3 is 14 amino acids long. In germline, CDR1 is LNHNV, CDR2 YYDKDF (reference sequence). This chain's CDR3 is CATSRGQGIYGYTF. For the CDR3, the DNA is TGTGCCACCAGCAGGGGACAGGGAATCTATGGCTACACCTTC.

The rearrangement uses TRBV7-3 and TRBJ2-3; 9 nucleotides match TRBD2. The germline CDR1 and CDR2 sequences are SGHTA and FQGTGA. The CDR3 is 15 amino acids. V gave up 4 bases and J gave up 5 bases; unmatched junction bases: 7. CDR3 loop: CASSSVAGAIDTQYF. In nucleotides, the CDR3 is TGTGCCAGCAGCTCCGTAGCGGGAGCGATAGATACGCAGTATTTT.

V usage is TRBV6-1 and J usage is TRBJ1-2, with 8 bases lining up with TRBD1. Germline V CDR1 and CDR2: MNHNS, SASEGT. With V trimmed by 5 bases and J by 6 bases, 8 bases remained unmatched. The CDR3 loop spans 14 amino acids. CDR3 sequence (DNA): TGTGCCAGCAGTTCTACGACAGGGGTTAATGGCTACACCTTC. This sequence encodes CASSSTTGVNGYTF.

The rearrangement uses TRBV7-9 and TRBJ1-1; D unclear. CDR3 length: 12 residues. V gave up 1 base and J gave up 7 bases, with 7 bases separating them. Per the germline V gene, CDR1 is SEHNR and CDR2 is FQNEAQ (reference sequence). This CDR3 reads CASSLGGGEAFF. CDR3 DNA: TGTGCCAGCAGCTTAGGCGGAGGTGAAGCTTTCTTT.

On this clone: The sample carries other DNA sequences with the same CDR3. The chain is built from TRBV5-8 and TRBJ2-7; TRBD1 aligns across 7 bases. Germline CDR1 SGHTS, CDR2 YDEGEE. The CDR3 extends over 14 amino acids. Unmatched junction bases numbered 8, after V lost 5 bases and J lost 3 bases. Here the CDR3 DNA reads TGTGCCAGCAGTCGGGACAGAGGGGACTACGAGCAGTACTTC. Its protein product is CASSRDRGDYEQYF.

The chain carries TRBV2 and TRBJ2-1, with D possibly matching TRBD2 (5 bases). The CDR3 contains 14 residues. Germline loops: CDR1 SNHLY, CDR2 FYNNEI. Trimming shortened V by 2 bases and J by 2 bases, and 7 bases separated the two germline ends. The CDR3 loop reads CASSEKTTYNEQFF. The CDR3 DNA sequence: TGTGCCAGCAGTGAAAAGACTACCTACAATGAGCAGTTCTTC.

V gene TRBV9 combines with J gene TRBJ2-6; tentatively, D is TRBD2 (6 bases). The CDR3 runs 18 residues. Between the trimmed V and J ends, which lost 3 bases and 4 bases, there was a span of 20 bases. Germline CDR1 and CDR2: SGDLS and YYNGEE. The CDR3 sequence: CASSAYKGGGYGANVLTF. CDR3 DNA: TGTGCCAGCAGCGCCTACAAAGGAGGAGGGTACGGGGCCAACGTCCTGACTTTC.

The J gene is TRBJ2-7, the V gene TRBV19; possibly TRBD1 for D (6 bases). Germline loops: CDR1 LNHDA, CDR2 SQIVND (reference sequence). V gave up 3 bases and J gave up 4 bases, with 10 bases separating them. The CDR3 length is 13 residues. In nucleotides, the CDR3 is TGTGCCAGTAGTATCATACAGGGTTACGAGCAGTACTTC. Protein: CASSIIQGYEQYF. The whole variable domain, filled in from reference TRBV19 and TRBJ2-7, reads DGGITQSPKYLFRKEGQNVTLSCEQNLNHDAMYWYRQDPGQGLRLIYYSQIVNDFQKGDIAEGYSVSREKKESFPLTVTSAQKNPTAFYLCASSIIQGYEQYFGPGTRLTVT.

This clone has only a few counts. The J gene is TRBJ1-1, the V gene TRBV5-6; 8 bases fit TRBD1. V trimming: 2 bases; J trimming: 4 bases; junction bases outside the gene matches: 7. This CDR3 region has 15 residues. The V gene's germline CDR1 is SGHDT and CDR2 YYEEEE. This chain's CDR3 is CASSLAGGLGTEAFF. CDR3 in DNA: TGTGCCAGCAGCTTAGCAGGGGGCCTAGGCACTGAAGCTTTCTTT.

This chain uses TRBV19 with TRBJ2-5; the match to TRBD1 covers 12 bases. CDR1 and CDR2 from the germline V gene are LNHDA and SQIVND (reference sequence). The V gene end was trimmed by 10 bases and the J gene end by 11 bases; junction bases not matched to a gene: 11. This CDR3 is built from 13 residues. CDR3 residues: CATGTGGRGEQYF. The CDR3 bases are TGTGCCACCGGGACAGGGGGCAGGGGGGAGCAGTACTTC.

This rearrangement joins TRBV27 to TRBJ2-5; 7 nucleotides line up with TRBD2. Near its end, the DNA agrees better with TRBJ2-7, so the J call may be wrong. CDR3 size: 15 residues. In germline, CDR1 is MNHEY, CDR2 SMNVEV (reference sequence). The CDR3 reads CASSLLSGAHYEQYF. In DNA form, the CDR3 reads TGTGCCAGCAGTTTGCTCAGCGGGGCCCACTACGAGCAGTACTTC.

The chain combines TRBV7-9 with TRBJ1-1, with TRBD1 identical over 9 bases. The CDR3 runs 18 residues. V was clipped by 1 base and J by 0 bases; unmatched bases: 9. Germline V gene data show CDR1 as SEHNR and CDR2 as FQNEAQ (reference sequence). CDR3: CASSLGGQGGYLNTEAFF. DNA of the CDR3: TGTGCCAGCAGCTTAGGGGGACAGGGCGGCTACTTGAACACTGAAGCTTTCTTT.

This chain connects TRBV7-6 to TRBJ2-7; 10 bases match TRBD1. Trimming at V came to 2 bases and at J to 3 bases, leaving 7 bases not matched to a gene. The CDR3 contains 16 residues. CDR1 and CDR2 (germline): SGHVS, FNYEAQ. The CDR3 DNA reads TGTGCCAGCAGCTTATCGGTGGGACAGGGGTACTACGAGCAGTACTTC. Protein: CASSLSVGQGYYEQYF. The full variable domain, its missing parts supplied by reference TRBV7-6 and TRBJ2-7, is GAGVSQSPRYKVTKRGQDVALRCDPISGHVSLYWYRQALGQGPEFLTYFNYEAQQDKSGLPNDRFSAERPEGSISTLTIQRTEQRDSAMYRCASSLSVGQGYYEQYFGPGTRLTVT.

This chain links TRBV7-6 with TRBJ1-3, with D hard to call. Trimming took off 1 base at V and 2 bases at J, with 12 bases between the two ends. The length of the CDR3 is 16 residues. From germline, CDR1 is SGHVS and CDR2 FNYEAQ. The CDR3 nucleotides are TGTGCCAGCAGCTTAGGGCGGATTGGGACTGGAAACACCATATATTTT. Translation: CASSLGRIGTGNTIYF.

Note on this clone: The conserved phenylalanine or tryptophan normally closing the CDR3 is absent here, so this likely arose from a read error. The chain uses TRBV28 and TRBJ1-1; no reliable D call. The CDR3 has 15 amino acids. Trimming removed 4 bases at V and 1 base at J, with 13 bases between. Germline V gene lookup returns CDR1 MDHEN and CDR2 SYDVKM. The CDR3 sequence: CASSSLFRPNTEAFS. Written as DNA, the CDR3 is TGTGCCAGCAGTTCCTTGTTCAGACCGAACACTGAAGCTTTCTCT.

This rearrangement joins TRBV5-5 to TRBJ1-1, with a tentative D call TRBD1 (5 bases). Looked up from germline, CDR1 is SGHKS and CDR2 is YYEKEE (reference sequence). With 2 bases removed from V and 4 bases from J, the gap between germline ends came to 21 bases. This CDR3 is built from 17 residues. CDR3 protein: CASSFLGVGQGVTEAFF. The CDR3 DNA follows: TGTGCCAGCAGCTTCTTAGGGGTAGGGCAGGGTGTCACTGAAGCTTTCTTT.

CDR3 nucleotides: TGTGCCAGCAGCTTAGCTGGAGCAGCCAAGGGACCTGAAGCTTTCTTT. Translated: CASSLAGAAKGPEAFF. The genes are TRBV11-2 and TRBJ1-1; D is perhaps TRBD1 (5 bases). This CDR3 comprises 16 residues. V gave up 1 base and J gave up 6 bases, with 18 bases separating them. CDR1 is SGHAT, CDR2 FQNNGV, per germline.

This chain connects TRBV19 to TRBJ1-5; D uncertain. Germline V gene lookup returns CDR1 LNHDA and CDR2 SQIVND (reference sequence). The CDR3 spans 14 residues. Trimming pared 8 bases from V and 0 bases from J, leaving 11 bases between. The CDR3 loop is CASRTYYSNQPQHF. Written as DNA, the CDR3 is TGTGCCAGTCGTACGTACTATAGCAATCAGCCCCAGCATTTT.